This T cell receptor beta chain is from a study of blood T cell repertoires in COVID-19. Assay used: immunoSEQ multiplex PCR; TCRdb lists only in-frame clones, some missing. Here the sample spans approximately 240,000 clones, more than 65% being singletons. Per the germline V gene, CDR1 is MNHEY and CDR2 is SMNVEV (reference sequence). The V end was cut by 6 bases, the J end by 6 bases, with 15 bases between. The CDR3 runs 13 residues. Sequenced input: peripheral blood. This TCR was recovered from a woman aged 40 to 55 with active or convalescent COVID-19. This chain joins TRBV27 and TRBJ2-7; a possible D gene is TRBD1 (5 bases). The CDR3 DNA reads TGTGCCAGCAGGCCAGGGAATCTGGGCGAGCAGTACTTC. This translates into CASRPGNLGEQYF.